The rows below give T cell receptor beta chains drawn from one sample of a study of vaccination effects on CD4 cells after COVID-19. The antigens these receptors bind are not known. TCRdb's table, derived via immunoSEQ multiplex PCR, lists solely in-frame clones and lacks some. The sample contains approximately 29,000 clones, about 73% of which appear only once. Sample: CD4+ T cells from PBMCs cultured with HCoV-NL63 spike peptides, taken after COVID-19 vaccination. The receptors originated from a human donor who received a COVID-19 vaccine. Both conserved end residues are part of each CDR3. The order of the fields is V gene, D gene, J gene, clone size, CDR3 DNA, CDR3 protein. The D gene is left open where the match is weak. Only part of the rows carry a size: once, few, many, or a class if the clone is expanded.

V: TRBV18
D: -
J: TRBJ2-5
size: -
DNA: TGTGCCAGCTCACCACCAAGTTCTCGGGAGACCCAGTACTTC
CDR3: CASSPPSSRETQYF

V: TRBV3-1/TRBV3-2
D: -
J: TRBJ2-2
size: -
DNA: TGTGCCAGCAGCCAAGAAGGCAGAACCGGGGAGCTGTTTTTT
CDR3: CASSQEGRTGELFF

V: TRBV2
D: -
J: TRBJ1-5
size: -
DNA: TGTGCCAGCAGCTCCACCGATAGCAATCAGCCCCAGCATTTT
CDR3: CASSSTDSNQPQHF

V: TRBV7-9
D: TRBD2
J: TRBJ2-7
size: once
DNA: TGTGCCAGCAGCTCCCTGCCGGGTACCGGGACTAGCGTTGAGCAGTACTTC
CDR3: CASSSLPGTGTSVEQYF

V: TRBV14
D: TRBD1
J: TRBJ1-1
size: -
DNA: TGTGCCAGCAGCCAAACAGGGGTAGGCACTGAAGCTTTCTTT
CDR3: CASSQTGVGTEAFF

V: TRBV19
D: -
J: TRBJ2-7
size: -
DNA: TGTGCCAGTAGTATAAACGCGGTGAGCTCCTACGAGCAGTACTTC
CDR3: CASSINAVSSYEQYF

V: TRBV5-1
D: -
J: TRBJ1-4
size: -
DNA: TGCGCCAGCAGCGATATTTTAACTAATGAAAAACTGTTTTTT
CDR3: CASSDILTNEKLFF

V: TRBV5-1
D: -
J: TRBJ1-1
size: few
DNA: TGCGCCAGCAATGGAGGGTATATGAACACTGAAGCTTTCTTT
CDR3: CASNGGYMNTEAFF

V: TRBV30
D: -
J: TRBJ1-3
size: -
DNA: TGTGCCTGGATCCAGGGGTTCCTCGGAAACACCATATATTTT
CDR3: CAWIQGFLGNTIYF

V: TRBV3-1/TRBV3-2
D: TRBD2
J: TRBJ2-7
size: -
DNA: TGTGCCACCGTAGGGACTAGCGGGAGTTCCGAGCAGTACTTC
CDR3: CATVGTSGSSEQYF

V: TRBV2
D: TRBD1
J: TRBJ2-5
size: -
DNA: TGTGCCAGCAGTGAAGAGGGGGCAGTTCTGAAGGAGACCCAGTACTTC
CDR3: CASSEEGAVLKETQYF

V: TRBV6-1
D: -
J: TRBJ1-2
size: -
DNA: TGTGCCAGCAGTGAAGCGAGAGAGGGCCAGTACACCTTC
CDR3: CASSEAREGQYTF

V: TRBV4-1
D: TRBD2
J: TRBJ2-7
size: -
DNA: TGCGCCAGCAGCCAGGAAACTAGCGGGAGGGGCTACGAGCAGTACTTC
CDR3: CASSQETSGRGYEQYF

V: TRBV4-1
D: -
J: TRBJ2-6
size: -
DNA: TGCGCCAGCAGCCAAGCACTAGGGGCCAACGTCCTGACTTTC
CDR3: CASSQALGANVLTF

V: TRBV7-9
D: -
J: TRBJ2-7
size: few
DNA: TGTGCCAGCAGCTTAGGAGGAATCTCCTACGAGCAGTACTTC
CDR3: CASSLGGISYEQYF

V: TRBV27
D: -
J: TRBJ1-6
size: -
DNA: TGTGCCAGCAGTCCTATCGGCAGGGGAGGCTCACCCCTCCACTTT
CDR3: CASSPIGRGGSPLHF

V: TRBV2
D: TRBD1
J: TRBJ2-4
size: -
DNA: TGTGCCAGCAGGGGGGACAGTTTCGCCAAAAACATTCAGTACTTC
CDR3: CASRGDSFAKNIQYF

V: TRBV27
D: TRBD1
J: TRBJ1-2
size: few
DNA: TGTGCCAGCAGTTCGGGACAGGGGGAGGCCTACACCTTC
CDR3: CASSSGQGEAYTF

V: TRBV10-3
D: TRBD1
J: TRBJ2-7
size: -
DNA: TGTGCCATCAGTGACCCGAGGACAGGGTCCGTCCACGAGCAGTACTTC
CDR3: CAISDPRTGSVHEQYF

V: TRBV7-6
D: -
J: TRBJ1-3
size: -
DNA: TGTGCCAGCAGCTTAGTTCATTTGGGAGGGACTGGAAACACCATATATTTT
CDR3: CASSLVHLGGTGNTIYF

V: TRBV5-1
D: -
J: TRBJ2-5
size: -
DNA: TGCGCCAGCAGTTCGTCGAGAGAGACCCAGTACTTC
CDR3: CASSSSRETQYF

V: TRBV6-5
D: TRBD1
J: TRBJ1-6
size: -
DNA: TGTGCCAGCAGGACAGGGGATAATTCACCCCTCCACTTT
CDR3: CASRTGDNSPLHF

V: TRBV4-1
D: -
J: TRBJ1-2
size: -
DNA: TGCGCCAGCAGCAATCCACCGGGCGTGGACAACCTGAAAAACTATGGCTACACCTTC
CDR3: CASSNPPGVDNLKNYGYTF

V: TRBV5-1
D: -
J: TRBJ2-7
size: -
DNA: TGCGCCAGCAGCTTGGTTGAGGGCGTGGACGAGCAGTACTTC
CDR3: CASSLVEGVDEQYF

V: TRBV19
D: TRBD1
J: TRBJ1-5
size: -
DNA: TGTGCCAGTAGACAGGGGGCAGCCTCCTATAGCAATCAGCCCCAGCATTTT
CDR3: CASRQGAASYSNQPQHF

V: TRBV6-5
D: TRBD2
J: TRBJ2-7
size: -
DNA: TGTGCCAGCAGTTCACCCGGGACTAGCGGCTACGAGCAGTACTTC
CDR3: CASSSPGTSGYEQYF

V: TRBV2
D: TRBD2
J: TRBJ2-4
size: -
DNA: TGTGCCAGCACAGCGGGACGAAACATTCAGTACTTC
CDR3: CASTAGRNIQYF

V: TRBV24-1
D: -
J: TRBJ2-1
size: -
DNA: TGTGCCACCAGGGAGGCATCCTCGGGGAATGAGCAGTTCTTC
CDR3: CATREASSGNEQFF

V: TRBV18
D: -
J: TRBJ1-2
size: -
DNA: TGTGCCAGCTCAACGGACGGGGCCGGTGGCTACACCTTC
CDR3: CASSTDGAGGYTF

V: TRBV3-1/TRBV3-2
D: TRBD1
J: TRBJ1-2
size: -
DNA: TGTGCCAGCAGCCAAGGGGGACAGGGTAGCAGCTACACCTTC
CDR3: CASSQGGQGSSYTF

V: TRBV6-6
D: -
J: TRBJ1-1
size: -
DNA: TGTGCCAGCAGTGCCCTTTTCGCTGAAGCTTTCTTT
CDR3: CASSALFAEAFF

V: TRBV21-1
D: -
J: TRBJ1-2
size: few
DNA: TGTGCCAGCAGCAAAATCGCGGGGGCGAGCGACTATGGCTACACCTTC
CDR3: CASSKIAGASDYGYTF

V: TRBV15
D: -
J: TRBJ1-1
size: -
DNA: TGTGCCACCAGCAGGAAACTCGGTGGACGTAACACTGAAGCTTTCTTT
CDR3: CATSRKLGGRNTEAFF

V: TRBV5-1
D: TRBD1
J: TRBJ1-5
size: -
DNA: TGCGCCAGCAGCCCGGGACAGGGGGGGGGTCAGCCCCAGCATTTT
CDR3: CASSPGQGGGQPQHF

V: TRBV9
D: -
J: TRBJ2-5
size: -
DNA: TGTGCCAGCAGCGTGGGTCTAGCCGAAGAGACCCAGTACTTC
CDR3: CASSVGLAEETQYF

V: TRBV18
D: TRBD1
J: TRBJ1-2
size: -
DNA: TGTGCCAGCTCACAAGGACAGGAGGGTGGCTACACCTTC
CDR3: CASSQGQEGGYTF

V: TRBV4-1
D: -
J: TRBJ2-1
size: -
DNA: TGCGCCAGCAGCCAAGATGTGGGACTTCGATACAATGAGCAGTTCTTC
CDR3: CASSQDVGLRYNEQFF

V: TRBV10-3
D: TRBD1
J: TRBJ1-3
size: few
DNA: TGTGCCGTACAGACAGGGGGCCTTTACAACTCTGGAAACACCATATATTTT
CDR3: CAVQTGGLYNSGNTIYF

V: TRBV7-9
D: -
J: TRBJ1-5
size: -
DNA: TGTGCCAGCAGCCCCTTACCAGGACGGGACAGCAATCAGCCCCAGCATTTT
CDR3: CASSPLPGRDSNQPQHF

V: TRBV18
D: -
J: TRBJ2-3
size: few
DNA: TGTGCCAGCTCACCCCTTTTTGATGCGGTAGGAGATACGCAGTATTTT
CDR3: CASSPLFDAVGDTQYF

V: TRBV19
D: TRBD1
J: TRBJ1-2
size: -
DNA: TGTGCCAGTACTTCAGGGGGGAAGGCTAACTATGGCTACACCTTC
CDR3: CASTSGGKANYGYTF

V: TRBV6-1
D: -
J: TRBJ1-2
size: -
DNA: TGTGCCAGCAGTGAAGCTGGGGGTGCCTATGGCTACACCTTC
CDR3: CASSEAGGAYGYTF

V: TRBV2
D: -
J: TRBJ2-1
size: -
DNA: TGTGCCAGCAGTGAACTGTTCAATGAGCAGTTCTTC
CDR3: CASSELFNEQFF

V: TRBV7-9
D: TRBD2
J: TRBJ2-1
size: -
DNA: TGTGCCAGCAGCTTAGGCAATAGCGGGGGGGCTGATGAGCAGTTCTTC
CDR3: CASSLGNSGGADEQFF

V: TRBV5-1
D: -
J: TRBJ1-1
size: -
DNA: TGCGCCAGCAGCTTGGGGTTTACAGACACATACACTGAAGCTTTCTTT
CDR3: CASSLGFTDTYTEAFF

V: TRBV6-5
D: -
J: TRBJ1-5
size: few
DNA: TGTGCCAGCAGTACGGGGGGGGGCGCGGGTCAGCCCCAGCATTTT
CDR3: CASSTGGGAGQPQHF